What follows is one T cell receptor beta chain and its context. These data originate in a study of blood T cell repertoires in COVID-19. Whole-study context: Samples representing acute and convalescent COVID-19 were sourced from the United States, Italy and Spain. PBMCs, B-cell-depleted T cells, or T cells were the source of the cDNA or gDNA that made up the material.

This table comes from immunoSEQ multiplex PCR, and its TCRdb copy is limited to in-frame clones, with some not included. The table shows about 75,000 clones, with 74% occurring only once. Germline values: CDR1 ENHRY, CDR2 SYGVKD. The V gene lost 8 bases and the J gene lost 0 bases, with 16 bases spanning the gap. CDR3 size: 16 residues. The rearrangement links TRBV10-3 to TRBJ2-2; D perhaps matches TRBD1 (6 bases). The clonotype was recovered from a human donor with acute or convalescent COVID-19. The donor label of this sample is uncertain. The sample comprised peripheral blood. Written as DNA, the CDR3 is TGTGCCATCTCCCGTCGGCAGGGGACGAACACCGGGGAGCTGTTTTTT. This translates into CAISRRQGTNTGELFF.